This TCR beta chain appears in the sequencing data of a study of blood T cells in healthy people across ages. Study results and caveats: As age increased, TCR beta diversity per million T cells fell in a roughly linear fashion.

PCR was performed a second time for roughly 6 to 12 cycles using a sample-barcoded 5' primer and a J-beta primer mix. TCRdb reprocessed the 5' RACE reads via MiXCR and lists one record per CDR3 protein. This table has roughly 700,000 distinct CDR3 sequences, approximately 49% appearing once. Remarks on this clonotype: Its antigen is unidentified.

Germline loops: CDR1 MGHRA, CDR2 YSYEKL. V gave up 1 base and J gave up 0 bases, with 18 bases separating them. This CDR3 region has 18 residues. The V gene is TRBV4-1, the J gene TRBJ2-5; D might be TRBD2 (5 bases). Sequenced sample: blood. The clonotype comes from a woman aged 55-69 years in good health. CDR3 nucleotides: TGCGCCAGCAGCCAAGGTGGGTTAGGACTCGGACACCAAGAGACCCAGTACTTC. Its protein product is CASSQGGLGLGHQETQYF.